This T cell receptor (beta chain) was sequenced for a study of blood T cells in healthy people across ages. Study outcomes and limitations: The diversity estimates, figures obtained from one million T cells, were considered underestimates.

Then a second PCR, running about 7 to 11 cycles, was carried out with a sample-barcoded 5' primer and a J-beta primer mix. Carrying 12 random nucleotides, a template-switch adaptor labeled each individual cDNA molecule. TCRdb independently ran MiXCR on the 5' RACE reads; one entry per CDR3 protein. The sample contains some 1,800,000 distinct CDR3 sequences, 30% to 40% of which appear only once. Each donor's blood draw was roughly 10 milliliters of peripheral blood. At least 6 micrograms of total RNA were extracted per sample. The germline CDR1 and CDR2 sequences are SGHTA and FQGTGA. J lost 3 bases, V lost 0 bases, and 13 bases had no gene match. The CDR3 totals 19 residues. A few counts support this clonotype. Its antigen remains unidentified.

The chain employs TRBV7-3 and TRBJ2-1, with 8 positions matching TRBD1. The TCR sequence derives from a human donor in good health. What was sequenced was blood. CDR3 region: CASSLTSELGQAFYNEQFF. In DNA form, the CDR3 reads TGTGCCAGCAGCTTAACGAGCGAATTGGGACAGGCTTTCTACAATGAGCAGTTCTTC.